The 11 T cell receptor beta chains below were found in one sample sequenced in a study of cytomegalovirus exposure and HLA in healthy donors. Primers for the PCR totalled 60 Vbeta and 13 Jbeta. TCRdb's copy holds only in-frame clones and misses some; the assay was immunoSEQ multiplex PCR. Of some 170,000 clones detected, 80% appear once; the ten largest clones hold around 1.3%. The sample taken for sequencing was PBMCs. The receptors were sampled from a woman between 50 and 59 years old in good health and CMV-seronegative.

This chain joins TRBV7-9 and TRBJ2-7; weak D call: TRBD2 (5 bases). The CDR3 covers 15 residues. V was pared by 1 base and J by 5 bases, with 15 bases between. The germline gives CDR1 SEHNR, CDR2 FQNEAQ (reference sequence). The CDR3 sequence: CASSLDYGMRHEQYF. The CDR3 DNA reads TGTGCCAGCAGCTTAGATTACGGGATGAGGCACGAGCAGTACTTC.

CDR3 coding DNA: TGCAGCGTTCTCGACAGGGGGACGGAAGCCCAGCATTTT. It translates to CSVLDRGTEAQHF. V gene TRBV29-1 combines with J gene TRBJ1-5; 9 nucleotides align to TRBD1. Looked up from germline, CDR1 is SQVTM and CDR2 is ANQGSEA. V lost 5 bases to trimming and J lost 11 bases; unmatched junction nucleotides: 10. The CDR3 has 13 residues.

This clone was found a few times. The rearrangement uses TRBV5-1 and TRBJ1-5; D is possibly TRBD1 (5 bases). V gave up 4 bases and J gave up 6 bases, with 14 bases separating them. The CDR3 has 14 amino acids. Germline CDR1 and CDR2: SGHRS and YFSETQ. CDR3 bases: TGCGCCAGCAGCGTCCAGGGTGACGGTCAGCCCCAGCATTTT. Protein sequence: CASSVQGDGQPQHF.

The chain joins TRBV10-3 to TRBJ2-1, with TRBD2 matching over 10 bases. CDR3 length: 15 amino acids. V gave up 6 bases and J gave up 6 bases; unmatched junction bases: 8. Germline V lookup: CDR1 ENHRY, CDR2 SYGVKD. CDR3 region: CAISRLAGEGNEQFF. The CDR3 region has the DNA TGTGCCATCAGCCGGCTAGCGGGAGAAGGCAATGAGCAGTTCTTC.

V usage is TRBV15 and J usage is TRBJ1-2, with 9 positions matching TRBD1. The CDR3 is 13 residues long. J was trimmed by 5 bases and V by 4 bases; bases with no gene match: 2. Per the germline V gene, CDR1 is LNHNV and CDR2 is YYDKDF (reference sequence). CDR3 residues: CATSMGQGYGYTF. The CDR3 DNA reads as TGTGCCACCAGCATGGGACAGGGTTATGGCTACACCTTC.

Concerning this clone itself: The junction shows a germline mismatch at one end, possibly a read error. The CDR3 DNA reads TGTGCCAGTAGTTCCCCGCGGGACAGTTACTTC. Translated: CASSSPRDSYF. The rearrangement uses TRBV19 and TRBJ1-2; TRBD1 aligns across 7 bases. The CDR3 is made up of 11 amino acids. Germline V CDR1 and CDR2: LNHDA, SQIVND (reference sequence).

Here the CDR3 reads CASSQDGQKNTEAFF. The CDR3 nucleotides read TGCGCCAGCAGCCAAGATGGACAGAAGAACACTGAAGCTTTCTTT. The gene calls are TRBV4-3 and TRBJ1-1; a possible D gene is TRBD1 (6 bases). Trimming stripped 0 bases from V and 1 base from J, with 9 bases between. Germline V CDR1 and CDR2: LGHNA, YSLEER. The CDR3 has 15 amino acids.

The genes are TRBV7-2 and TRBJ2-7; maybe TRBD2 (5 bases). Trimming shortened V by 1 base and J by 6 bases, and 7 bases separated the two germline ends. The CDR3 has 12 residues. CDR1 is SGHTA, CDR2 FQGNSA, per germline. CDR3 coding DNA: TGTGCCAGCAGCTTAGTCACTAGCGAGCAGTACTTC. Encoded protein: CASSLVTSEQYF.

The chain links TRBV15 to TRBJ1-1; D gene ambiguous. The CDR3 spans 16 residues. Germline V lookup: CDR1 LNHNV, CDR2 YYDKDF (reference sequence). Trimming stripped 1 base from V and 0 bases from J, with 12 bases between. In DNA form, the CDR3 reads TGTGCCACCAGCAGAGGGACGGGGAGTATGAACACTGAAGCTTTCTTT. Its translation is CATSRGTGSMNTEAFF.

CDR3 nucleotides: TGTGCCAGCTCACCACTCTTGGCAGACGAGCAGTACTTC. It translates to CASSPLLADEQYF. The rearrangement links TRBV18 to TRBJ2-7; D uncertain. Trimming removed 1 base at V and 5 bases at J, with 9 bases between. The V gene's germline CDR1 is KGHSH and CDR2 LQKENI. The CDR3 covers 13 residues.

This clone has just one count. The chain is built from TRBV15 and TRBJ1-2; TRBD1 might be the D (5 bases). CDR1 is LNHNV and CDR2 is YYDKDF in the germline V gene (reference sequence). The CDR3 has 12 amino acids. V was shortened by 2 bases and J by 8 bases, with 9 bases between the two germline ends. In DNA, the CDR3 is TGTGCCACCAGCAGATCGGAGGGGGGCTACACCTTC. This gives the protein CATSRSEGGYTF.